This T cell receptor (beta chain) was found in a study of Ad26.COV2.S vaccination and SARS-CoV-2 variants. Study-level results: Substantial breadth in spike-specific CD8+ and CD4+ T cell responses was reportedly seen after vaccination. Quantification of TCR breadth and depth may have yielded underestimates of total T cell responses.

Notes on this clone: Antigen: not known.

The assay was immunoSEQ multiplex PCR, and TCRdb's table has in-frame clones only and misses some. Of 350,000 to 550,000 clones listed, about 88% are singletons. Noted treatment: some 20 received Ad26.COV2.S at low or high dose, single or two shots; 5 received placebo; per-sample allocation not given. After the first vaccine or placebo injection, samples were drawn on day 63. In Boston, the donor was an adult between 18-55 years of age. In the vaccine, an Ad26 vector expressed the SARS-CoV-2 spike of the Wuhan strain. V was pared by 6 bases and J by 2 bases, with 11 bases between. The CDR3 has 13 amino acids. CDR1 is MNHEY, CDR2 SVGAGI, per germline.

Sequenced here: peripheral blood, sampled in a trial of Ad26.COV2.S vaccine versus placebo. The receptor was derived from a person aged 18-65 years who received the Ad26.COV2.S COVID-19 vaccine or a placebo. V usage is TRBV6-5 and J usage is TRBJ2-7; possibly TRBD1 for D (5 bases). CDR3 region: CASSTQGPYEQYF. Written as DNA, the CDR3 is TGTGCCAGCAGCACCCAGGGCCCCTACGAGCAGTACTTC.